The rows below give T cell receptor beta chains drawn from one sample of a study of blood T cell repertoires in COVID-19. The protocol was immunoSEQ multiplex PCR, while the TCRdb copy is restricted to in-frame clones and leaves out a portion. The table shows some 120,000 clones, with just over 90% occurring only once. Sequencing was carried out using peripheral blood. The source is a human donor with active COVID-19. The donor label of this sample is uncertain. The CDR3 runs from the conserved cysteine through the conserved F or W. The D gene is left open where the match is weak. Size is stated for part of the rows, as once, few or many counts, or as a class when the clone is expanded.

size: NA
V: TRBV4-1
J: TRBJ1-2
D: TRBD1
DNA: TGCGCCAGCAGCCAAAGGACAGGGAGCGGCTATGGCTACACCTTC
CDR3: CASSQRTGSGYGYTF

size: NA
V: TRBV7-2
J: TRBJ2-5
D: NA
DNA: TGTGCCAGCAGCTTAGGACTAAAAGAGACCCAGTACTTC
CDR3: CASSLGLKETQYF

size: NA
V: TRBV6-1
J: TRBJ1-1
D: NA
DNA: TGTGCCAGCAGTGCCTTAAGTATCAGGGGCTTGAACACTGAAGCTTTCTTT
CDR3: CASSALSIRGLNTEAFF

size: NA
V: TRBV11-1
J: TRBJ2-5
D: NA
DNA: TGTGCCAGCAGCTTCGACCGGACAGCTAACCAAGAGACCCAGTACTTC
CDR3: CASSFDRTANQETQYF

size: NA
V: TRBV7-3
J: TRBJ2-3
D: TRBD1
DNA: TGTGCCAGCAGCTCTATCGGACAGGGCACAGATACGCAGTATTTT
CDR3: CASSSIGQGTDTQYF

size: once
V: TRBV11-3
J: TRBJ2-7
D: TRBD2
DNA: TGTGCCAGCAGCTTAGGGTCCCCAGGACTAGCGGAAGGCTACGAGCAGTACTTC
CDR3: CASSLGSPGLAEGYEQYF

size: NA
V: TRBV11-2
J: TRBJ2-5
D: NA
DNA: TGTGCCAGCAGCTCCCCGGGGGAAGAGACCCAGTACTTC
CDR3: CASSSPGEETQYF

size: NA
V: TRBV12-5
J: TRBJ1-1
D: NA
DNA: TGTGCTAGTGGTTTGGGCGTGGGGCCCGGGAACACTGAAGCTTTCTTT
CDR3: CASGLGVGPGNTEAFF

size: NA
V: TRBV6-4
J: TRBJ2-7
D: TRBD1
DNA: TGTGCCAGCAGTTTGGACAGGGGCTACGAGCAGTACTTC
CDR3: CASSLDRGYEQYF

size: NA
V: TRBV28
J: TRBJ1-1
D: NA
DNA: TGTGCCAGCAGTTTTCCCCAGGGTACTGAAGCTTTCTTT
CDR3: CASSFPQGTEAFF

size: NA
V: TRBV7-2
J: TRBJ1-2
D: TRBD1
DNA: TGTGCCAGCAGCGGAGGGACAGGGGGGAACTATGGCTACACCTTC
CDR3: CASSGGTGGNYGYTF

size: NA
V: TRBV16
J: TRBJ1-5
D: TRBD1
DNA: TGTGCCAGCAGCCAATGGACCGGGACAGGGCATCAGCCCCAGCATTTT
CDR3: CASSQWTGTGHQPQHF

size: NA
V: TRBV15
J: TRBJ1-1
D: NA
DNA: TGTGCCACCAGCAGAGCGTTGACAGGTACTGAAGCTTTCTTT
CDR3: CATSRALTGTEAFF

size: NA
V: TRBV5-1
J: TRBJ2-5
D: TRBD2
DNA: TGCGCCAGCAGCACCACTAGCGGGGGAACTGTTTTGGATGCCCAGTACTTC
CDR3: CASSTTSGGTVLDAQYF

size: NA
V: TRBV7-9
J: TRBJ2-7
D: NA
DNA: TGTGCCAGCAGCTTAGGGGGCAGCTTACAGACCTACGAGCAGTACTTC
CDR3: CASSLGGSLQTYEQYF

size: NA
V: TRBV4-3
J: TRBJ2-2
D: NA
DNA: TGCGCCAGCAGCCAAGATTGGGCCAGTGGGCTGAGGGAGCTGTTTTTT
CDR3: CASSQDWASGLRELFF

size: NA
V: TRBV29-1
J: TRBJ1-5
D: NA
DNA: TGCAGCGTAGGAACAGGGTCTCAGCCCCAGCATTTT
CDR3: CSVGTGSQPQHF

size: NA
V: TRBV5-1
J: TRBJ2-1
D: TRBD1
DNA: TGCGCCAGCAGCAGCGGCGGGACAGGGGTCTCCAATGAGCAGTTCTTC
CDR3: CASSSGGTGVSNEQFF

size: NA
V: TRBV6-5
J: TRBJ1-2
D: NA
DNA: TGTGCCAGCATAAGTGAGGGCTATGGCTACACCTTC
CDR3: CASISEGYGYTF

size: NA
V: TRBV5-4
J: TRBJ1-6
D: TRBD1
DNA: TGTGCCAGCAGCTTCGGACAGGGTTCCATCTCCTATAATTCACCCCTCCACTTT
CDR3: CASSFGQGSISYNSPLHF

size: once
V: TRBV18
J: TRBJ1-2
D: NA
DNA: TGTGCCAGCTCACGGCAGGGTAATGGCTACACCTTC
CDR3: CASSRQGNGYTF

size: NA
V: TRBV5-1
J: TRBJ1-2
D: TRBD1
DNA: TGCGCCAGCAGCTTAGAGATTCGGGACAGGGGATATGGCTACACCTTC
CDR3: CASSLEIRDRGYGYTF

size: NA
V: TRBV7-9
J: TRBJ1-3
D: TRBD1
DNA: TGTGCCAGCAGCTTAGGGGACAGGGGCCGAGATGGAAACACCATATATTTT
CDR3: CASSLGDRGRDGNTIYF

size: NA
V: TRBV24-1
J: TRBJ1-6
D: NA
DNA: TGTGCCACCAGTGACAGGGGAAACTCACCCCTCCACTTT
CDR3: CATSDRGNSPLHF

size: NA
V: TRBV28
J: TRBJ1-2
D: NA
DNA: TGTGCCAGCAGCCCAACCTGGGGGCTCCGTGCGGGTGGCTACACCTTC
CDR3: CASSPTWGLRAGGYTF

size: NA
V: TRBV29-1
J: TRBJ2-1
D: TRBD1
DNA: TGCAGCGTCAGGACAGGGGCTGGGGACAATGAGCAGTTCTTC
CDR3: CSVRTGAGDNEQFF

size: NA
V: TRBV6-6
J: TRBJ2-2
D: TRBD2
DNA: TGTGCCAGCTTCGGGACTAGATACACCGGGGAGCTGTTTTTT
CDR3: CASFGTRYTGELFF